Each of the 25 T cell receptor beta chains below was sequenced from the same sample in a study of Ad26.COV2.S vaccination and SARS-CoV-2 variants. Treatment of the sample: 15 to 20 received Ad26.COV2.S at low or high dose, single or two shots; five or six received placebo; per-sample allocation not given. Sample collection was performed on day 63 after the first vaccine or placebo injection. Some clones are missing from TCRdb's copy, which holds only in-frame ones; the method was immunoSEQ multiplex PCR. The sample yields 440,000 or so clones, roughly 87% seen once. The sequenced sample was peripheral blood, obtained in a trial of Ad26.COV2.S vaccine versus placebo. The receptors derive from a person aged 18-65 years who received the Ad26.COV2.S COVID-19 vaccine or a placebo.

This clone was observed once. This sequence joins TRBV18 and TRBJ2-3; 7 bases are a match to TRBD2. Germline loops: CDR1 KGHSH, CDR2 LQKENI. The CDR3 has 15 amino acids. V was pared by 2 bases and J by 0 bases, with 2 bases of the junction left unmatched. Here the CDR3 reads CASSPTSASTDTQYF. The CDR3 region has the DNA TGTGCCAGCTCACCAACTAGCGCTAGCACAGATACGCAGTATTTT.

This clone occurred a few times. The gene calls are TRBV5-1 and TRBJ1-6; 7 positions match TRBD1. This CDR3 has 15 residues. V trimming: 0 bases; J trimming: 5 bases; junction bases outside the gene matches: 2. CDR1 and CDR2 (germline): SGHRS, YFSETQ. The CDR3 sequence is CASSLAGQDNSPLHF. DNA of the CDR3: TGCGCCAGCAGCTTGGCTGGACAGGATAATTCACCCCTCCACTTT.

This clone was seen just once. The V and J genes are TRBV18 and TRBJ1-1; D may be TRBD1 (5 bases). The CDR3 loop spans 13 amino acids. V was pared by 6 bases and J by 1 base, with 9 bases between. Germline V gene sequence: CDR1 KGHSH, CDR2 LQKENI. CDR3 coding DNA: TGTGCCAGCTCCAGGGTCGAGAACACTGAAGCTTTCTTT. It encodes CASSRVENTEAFF.

The CDR3: CATSGSSGNTDTQYF. CDR3 in DNA: TGTGCCACCAGTGGTTCCAGCGGGAACACAGATACGCAGTATTTT. The rearrangement uses TRBV24-1 and TRBJ2-3, with 7 positions matching TRBD2. This CDR3 has 15 amino acids. Germline loops: CDR1 KGHDR, CDR2 SFDVKD. Trimming at V came to 5 bases and at J to 2 bases, leaving 6 bases not matched to a gene.

The genes are TRBV18 and TRBJ2-5; 10 nucleotides line up with TRBD1. The CDR3 extends over 15 amino acids. V lost 5 bases to trimming and J lost 4 bases; unmatched junction nucleotides: 7. CDR1 and CDR2 from the germline V gene are KGHSH and LQKENI. For the CDR3, the DNA is TGTGCCAGCTCATTCGACAGGGGGCAAAGAGAGACCCAGTACTTC. This codes for CASSFDRGQRETQYF.

This clone was picked up a small number of times. This chain connects TRBV6-6 to TRBJ1-5, with D possibly matching TRBD1 (6 bases). Germline CDR1 and CDR2: MNHNY and SVGAGI (reference sequence). The CDR3 contains 12 residues. Here the CDR3 reads CAGGAGVQPQHF. The CDR3 DNA follows: TGTGCGGGGGGGGCAGGGGTACAGCCCCAGCATTTT.

The genes are TRBV15 and TRBJ1-1, with D possibly being TRBD1 (6 bases). The CDR3 extends over 15 amino acids. The V and J ends lost 1 base and 0 bases respectively, with 9 bases between them. Germline V lookup: CDR1 LNHNV, CDR2 YYDKDF (reference sequence). The CDR3, as DNA: TGTGCCACCAGCAGAGGGGGGCCGCTGAACACTGAAGCTTTCTTT. This gives the protein CATSRGGPLNTEAFF.

The chain combines TRBV5-5 with TRBJ2-2, with a tentative D call TRBD1 (6 bases). Trimming pared 2 bases from V and 0 bases from J, leaving 11 bases between. Germline loops: CDR1 SGHKS, CDR2 YYEKEE (reference sequence). This CDR3 spans 16 amino acids. CDR3 in DNA: TGTGCCAGCAGCTTTAACAGGGTGTCGAACACCGGGGAGCTGTTTTTT. This codes for CASSFNRVSNTGELFF. The whole variable domain, filled in from reference TRBV5-5 and TRBJ2-2, reads DAGVTQSPTHLIKTRGQQVTLRCSPISGHKSVSWYQQVLGQGPQFIFQYYEKEERGRGNFPDRFSARQFPNYSSELNVNALLLGDSALYLCASSFNRVSNTGELFFGEGSRLTVL.

This chain joins TRBV24-1 and TRBJ1-5, with D possibly matching TRBD1 (6 bases). V was cut by 6 bases and J by 9 bases, with 14 bases left in between. The CDR3 consists of 13 residues. CDR1 is KGHDR, CDR2 SFDVKD, per germline. The CDR3 DNA follows: TGTGCCACCAGTTCAGGGGACATGACGCCCCAGCATTTT. Translating it yields CATSSGDMTPQHF.

This rearrangement joins TRBV5-8 to TRBJ1-1; 8 nucleotides match TRBD1. From germline, CDR1 is SGHTS and CDR2 YDEGEE. Unmatched junction bases numbered 5, after V lost 4 bases and J lost 0 bases. There are 15 residues in the CDR3. The CDR3 coding sequence is TGTGCCAGCAGCCCCACGGACAGGGTGAACACTGAAGCTTTCTTT. Translated, it gives CASSPTDRVNTEAFF.

V gene TRBV28 combines with J gene TRBJ1-1; D not resolved. From germline, CDR1 is MDHEN and CDR2 SYDVKM. Trimming took 4 bases from V and 4 from J, leaving 16 bases between them. There are 15 residues in the CDR3. Written as DNA, the CDR3 is TGTGCCAGCAGTTCCGCCGGGCAGGCATCCACTGAAGCTTTCTTT. This translates into CASSSAGQASTEAFF.

This rearrangement joins TRBV21-1 to TRBJ2-5; no DNA check was done on the table's D call, TRBD2. TRBV21-1 is deemed a pseudogene. This CDR3 comprises 16 residues. CDR3: CASSNPTPGNEETQYF. CDR3 DNA: TGTGCCAGCAGCAATCCTACCCCGGGAAATGAAGAGACCCAGTACTTC.

The table lists this clone with a few counts. This sequence joins TRBV7-2 and TRBJ1-5; D gene ambiguous. This CDR3 region has 13 residues. Trimming shortened V by 4 bases and J by 4 bases, and 8 bases separated the two germline ends. Germline lookup yields CDR1 SGHTA and CDR2 FQGNSA. CDR3 DNA: TGTGCCAGCAGCTGGACCCAAAATCAGCCCCAGCATTTT. Its protein is CASSWTQNQPQHF. Together with reference TRBV7-2 and TRBJ1-5, the CDR3 gives the full variable domain: GAGVSQSPSNKVTEKGKDVELRCDPISGHTALYWYRQSLGQGLEFLIYFQGNSAPDKSGLPSDRFSAERTGGSVSTLTIQRTQQEDSAVYLCASSWTQNQPQHFGDGTRLSIL.

This chain links TRBV5-6 with TRBJ2-3; D call uncertain. This CDR3 contains 15 residues. The V gene lost 1 base and the J gene lost 6 bases, with 15 bases spanning the gap. Germline V gene sequence: CDR1 SGHDT, CDR2 YYEEEE. In DNA form, the CDR3 reads TGTGCCAGCAGCTTGTTCAGCTTAACCTTCGATACGCAGTATTTT. Translation gives CASSLFSLTFDTQYF.

The chain links TRBV27 to TRBJ2-1; maybe TRBD2 (6 bases). V gave up 6 bases and J gave up 6 bases, with 15 bases separating them. The CDR3 covers 14 residues. CDR1 is MNHEY and CDR2 is SMNVEV in the germline V gene (reference sequence). The CDR3 region is CASSWDGSGNEQFF. CDR3 DNA sequence: TGTGCCAGCAGCTGGGACGGGAGCGGCAATGAGCAGTTCTTC.

As regards this clone: Other DNA sequences from this sample encode an identical CDR3 as well. This chain connects TRBV15 to TRBJ1-4; no clear D. The germline V gene has CDR1 LNHNV and CDR2 YYDKDF (reference sequence). The CDR3 is 16 residues long. V was trimmed by 0 bases and J by 0 bases, leaving 8 bases between them. The CDR3 spells CATSRDPGATNEKLFF. The CDR3 nucleotides are TGTGCCACCAGCAGAGATCCCGGGGCAACTAATGAAAAACTGTTTTTT. The full variable domain, its missing parts supplied by reference TRBV15 and TRBJ1-4, is DAMVIQNPRYQVTQFGKPVTLSCSQTLNHNVMYWYQQKSSQAPKLLFHYYDKDFNNEADTPDNFQSRRPNTSFCFLDIRSPGLGDTAMYLCATSRDPGATNEKLFFGSGTQLSVL.

The rearrangement links TRBV27 to TRBJ1-5, with D tentatively TRBD1 (5 bases). The CDR3 totals 15 residues. V was cut by 5 bases and J by 4 bases, with 15 bases left in between. Germline-derived CDR1 and CDR2 are MNHEY and SMNVEV (reference sequence). CDR3 nucleotides: TGTGCCAGCAGTGATGACAGTAGGAGAAATCAGCCCCAGCATTTT. Translating it yields CASSDDSRRNQPQHF.

The chain couples TRBV25-1 to TRBJ2-1, with D possibly being TRBD2 (7 bases). V was shortened by 1 base and J by 9 bases, with 10 bases between the two germline ends. Germline CDR1 and CDR2: MGHDK and SYGVNS. The CDR3 covers 13 residues. CDR3 protein: CASSEWAGAEQFF. The CDR3 DNA follows: TGTGCCAGCAGTGAATGGGCGGGGGCTGAGCAGTTCTTC.

The genes are TRBV7-8 and TRBJ1-3; D ambiguous. The V gene's germline CDR1 is SGHVS and CDR2 FQNEAQ. V lost 4 bases to trimming and J lost 2 bases, with 12 bases between them. The CDR3 spans 15 residues. The CDR3 DNA follows: TGTGCCAGCAGCTACGACCCAATCCCTGGAAACACCATATATTTT. It translates to CASSYDPIPGNTIYF.

This rearrangement joins TRBV2 to TRBJ2-2; 13 bases agree with TRBD2. Per germline, CDR1 SNHLY and CDR2 FYNNEI. V gave up 6 bases and J gave up 6 bases; unmatched junction bases: 10. This CDR3 region has 17 residues. The CDR3 sequence: CASSEEGLAGLPGELFF. CDR3 sequence (DNA): TGTGCCAGCAGCGAGGAGGGACTAGCGGGGCTACCCGGGGAGCTGTTTTTT.

The chain employs TRBV11-2 and TRBJ1-6; D is unresolved. CDR1 and CDR2 (germline): SGHAT, FQNNGV. V was clipped by 0 bases and J by 9 bases, with 9 bases between them. The length of the CDR3 is 14 residues. The CDR3 bases are TGTGCCAGCAGCTTAGAGTCGCTGGCTTCACCCCTCCACTTT. Amino acid sequence: CASSLESLASPLHF. Based on the CDR3 plus reference TRBV11-2 and TRBJ1-6, the full variable domain is EAGVAQSPRYKIIEKRQSVAFWCNPISGHATLYWYQQILGQGPKLLIQFQNNGVVDDSQLPKDRFSAERLKGVDSTLKIQPAKLEDSAVYLCASSLESLASPLHFGNGTRLTVT.

The chain uses TRBV6-5 and TRBJ1-2, with 11 bases matching TRBD1. The germline V gene encodes CDR1 MNHEY and CDR2 SVGAGI. There are 13 residues in the CDR3. The V segment lost 2 bases and the J segment 10 bases; nucleotides outside the gene matches: 3. CDR3 sequence (DNA): TGTGCCAGCAGTTACGGGACAGGGGGGATCTACACCTTC. It yields the protein CASSYGTGGIYTF.

The chain is built from TRBV18 and TRBJ1-1, with no clear D. Germline V CDR1 and CDR2: KGHSH, LQKENI. Deletions cut 3 bases from V and 2 bases from J, with 7 bases between. CDR3 length: 13 amino acids. DNA for the CDR3: TGTGCCAGCTCACCGGGGATAAACACTGAAGCTTTCTTT. This gives the protein CASSPGINTEAFF.

The genes are TRBV9 and TRBJ2-1, with 8 bases lining up with TRBD2. Germline V CDR1 and CDR2: SGDLS, YYNGEE. The CDR3 is 15 residues long. After removal of 2 bases from V and 2 bases from J, the junction contained 3 bases not matched to a gene. The CDR3 spells CASSVDGGAYNEQFF. CDR3 bases: TGTGCCAGCAGCGTCGACGGGGGGGCCTACAATGAGCAGTTCTTC.

This clone was seen once. J is TRBJ2-1 and V is TRBV25-1; TRBD1 matches at 10 bases. V shed 5 bases and J 7 bases; nucleotides not matched to a gene: 2. In germline, CDR1 is MGHDK, CDR2 SYGVNS. This CDR3 is 13 amino acids long. The CDR3 region is CASSWTGGNEQFF. The CDR3 DNA is TGTGCCAGCAGTTGGACAGGGGGGAATGAGCAGTTCTTC.